This entry concerns a single T cell receptor beta chain. The CDR3 contains 13 residues. The germline V gene has CDR1 GTSNPN and CDR2 SVGIG (reference sequence). With 4 bases removed from V and 6 bases from J, the gap between germline ends came to 16 bases. This sample was included in a study of blood T cell repertoires in COVID-19. Study at large: PBMCs, B-cell-depleted T cells, or T cells provided the cDNA or gDNA that made up the material.

Clones were read by immunoSEQ multiplex PCR, and TCRdb kept only the in-frame ones, dropping some. The top ten hold 41% of the sample, which has about 35,000 clones, roughly four fifths seen once. Material: peripheral blood. The rearrangement uses TRBV30 and TRBJ2-7, with a tentative D call TRBD2 (6 bases). This receptor was taken from a man older than 75 with active or convalescent COVID-19. The CDR3 is CAWNRAGLGEQYF. The CDR3 DNA follows: TGTGCCTGGAATAGGGCGGGACTGGGCGAGCAGTACTTC.